This T cell receptor beta chain was found in a study of regulatory T cells in long-lasting Graves disease. The table lists this clonotype with many counts. Its specificity is not known. Study-wide results and caveats: Persistent Graves' cases showed lower TCR diversity than newly diagnosed cases. Study was limited to peripheral blood, excluding thyroid tissue.

Time point noted: newly diagnosed GD, antithyroid drugs for less than 3 months. Making the TCR library involved RNA that had been extracted from PBMCs. Building of the TCR beta libraries involved iRepertoire HTBI primers and Arm-PCR of CDR3 regions. Original processing notes: Overall, samples carried 62 TRBV and 14 TRBJ segments. TCRdb redid the calling of the multiplex PCR reads with MiXCR, one entry per CDR3 protein. The V and J calls shown here were made by TCRdb, not taken from the authors' results. This table has 400,000 to 550,000 distinct CDR3 sequences, 16% appearing once. In germline, CDR1 is SEHNR, CDR2 FQNEAQ (reference sequence). The CDR3 is made up of 10 amino acids. The V gene lost 4 bases and the J gene lost 15 bases, with 11 bases spanning the gap. This sample also appeared in a second study, on T cells in Graves' hyperthyroidism and ophthalmopathy.

This sequence originates from a woman aged 25 to 39 with Graves disease. The source was peripheral blood mononuclear cells (PBMCs), collected at new diagnosis, from a patient treated with antithyroid drugs. This chain joins TRBV7-9 and TRBJ2-3; the D gene is possibly TRBD2 (6 bases). The CDR3 reads CASSSGLLYF. CDR3 in DNA: TGTGCCAGCAGCTCGGGACTCCTATATTTT. Supplemented by reference TRBV7-9 and TRBJ2-3, the full variable domain reads DTGVSQNPRHKITKRGQNVTFRCDPISEHNRLYWYRQTLGQGPEFLTYFQNEAQLEKSRLLSDRFSAERPKGSFSTLEIQRTEQGDSAMYLCASSSGLLYFGPGTRLTVL.